Below, one T cell receptor beta chain is given with its context. Cells designated naive CD8 were CD45RO-negative and were positively selected for CCR7, with terminally differentiated effector memory CD45RA+ cells excluded. TCRdb's table, derived via immunoSEQ multiplex PCR, lists solely in-frame clones and lacks some. The sample has about 2.1 million clones; around 93% are singletons. This entry belongs to a study of shared clonotypes between healthy human individuals. Germline CDR1 and CDR2: SGHTA and FQGNSA. The CDR3 consists of 19 residues. After removal of 5 bases from V and 6 bases from J, the junction contained 22 bases not matched to a gene.

This TCR was sampled from a man between 18 and 29 years old in good health. Some clones in this sample may be carry-over from other donors' samples. The sample was naive CD8+ T cells from PBMCs. The chain is built from TRBV7-2 and TRBJ2-3; 8 bases line up with TRBD1. As DNA, the CDR3 is TGTGCCAGCAGCCTGGGGCAGGGGGCTTTCAGGGGGCCGGCGGATACGCAGTATTTT. This translates into CASSLGQGAFRGPADTQYF.